These 6 T cell receptor beta chains were sequenced from one sample in a study of beta chain features in type 1 diabetes. What was sequenced were expressed TCRB transcripts, since all of the isolated RNA had been reverse transcribed. Method: immunoSEQ multiplex PCR; TCRdb's copy keeps in-frame clones and lacks some. The profile shows around 160,000 clones, 7.5% to 9.5% of them singletons. These receptors' antigens are unknown. Findings and caveats of the study: Across all four CD4+ subsets, people with type 1 diabetes showed modestly shorter TCRB CDR3s.

Specimen: central memory CD4+ T cells from blood. The receptors here all came from a woman aged 18-30 years with type 1 diabetes.

The CDR3 DNA reads TGTGCCTGGAGTGAGTTTACAGGCTACGAGCAGTACTTC. This sequence encodes CAWSEFTGYEQYF. The chain uses TRBV30 and TRBJ2-5, with a possible D match to TRBD1 (5 bases). The J call could be wrong; TRBJ2-7 is a better fit for the DNA end. The CDR3 covers 13 residues. CDR1 is GTSNPN and CDR2 is SVGIG in the germline V gene (reference sequence).

Turning to this clone: The junction and the germline gene differ at one end; a read error may be behind it. J is TRBJ1-3 and V is TRBV11-2; the match to TRBD1 covers 7 bases. Germline CDR1 is SGHAT and CDR2 is FQNNGV. This CDR3 is built from 14 residues. The CDR3 reads CASSVDRDGNTIYF. Written as DNA, the CDR3 is TGTGCCAGCAGCGTAGACAGGGATGGAAACACCATATATTTT.

This clone appeared a few times. This chain connects TRBV9 to TRBJ2-2; no firm D call. CDR3 size: 16 residues. V lost 0 bases, J lost 0 bases, and 9 bases lay in between. Germline assignment: CDR1 SGDLS and CDR2 YYNGEE. The CDR3 coding sequence is TGTGCCAGCAGCGTAGTTGCAGGCACGAACACCGGGGAGCTGTTTTTT. It specifies CASSVVAGTNTGELFF.

This clone has a handful of counts. The chain combines TRBV27 with TRBJ1-2; unclear D gene. The length of the CDR3 is 14 residues. Deletions cut 3 bases from V and 6 bases from J, with 14 bases between. Germline CDR1 and CDR2: MNHEY and SMNVEV (reference sequence). CDR3 DNA: TGTGCCAGCAGTTTTCGGGCGCCGAGGGATGGCTACACCTTC. It specifies CASSFRAPRDGYTF.

This clone was seen only a few times. The CDR3: CSVARGLKVYEQYF. In nucleotides, the CDR3 is TGCAGCGTTGCACGGGGTTTGAAGGTCTACGAGCAGTACTTC. The rearrangement links TRBV29-1 to TRBJ2-7; D is perhaps TRBD2 (5 bases). V was cut by 4 bases and J by 3 bases, with 16 bases left in between. The CDR3 totals 14 residues. The germline V gene encodes CDR1 SQVTM and CDR2 ANQGSEA.

This chain links TRBV28 with TRBJ2-4; 9 positions agree with TRBD1. Germline V gene lookup returns CDR1 MDHEN and CDR2 SYDVKM. Germline trimming cut 3 bases from V and 7 bases from J; bases unmatched to any gene: 7. The CDR3 is made up of 15 amino acids. CDR3 residues: CASSLGDRDSNIQYF. The DNA for the CDR3 is TGTGCCAGCAGTTTGGGGGACAGGGATTCTAACATTCAGTACTTC.